This T cell receptor beta chain was identified during a study of regulatory and conventional T cells in RAG deficiency. Points from the study as a whole: In Omenn syndrome, Treg and Tconv repertoires overlapped >75%. Compared with controls, unique Treg TCR beta sequences dropped roughly 96-fold in Omenn syndrome and CID/AS.

The CDR3 is 15 amino acids. In germline, CDR1 is LGHNT, CDR2 FRNRAP. V lost 6 bases, J lost 6 bases, and 8 bases stayed unmatched. Regulatory T cells were sorted from blood as CD4+ CD25-high CD127-low cells. Concerning this clone itself: Antigen unknown.

Sequencing was performed with immunoSEQ multiplex PCR; in TCRdb, only in-frame clones are kept and a portion is missing. In the table there are tens of thousands of clones, about 90% of which are singletons. Another study also made use of these data, one on regulatory T cells. This second report adds: The primer mix had 52 TRBV and 13 TRBJ primers. In patients, unique TRB V-J pairs were restricted and V/J usage skewed, especially in Tregs.

This TCR was sampled from a human donor in good health. J is TRBJ2-5 and V is TRBV12-5; TRBD2 matches at 12 bases. Sequenced material: Tregs sorted from blood. The CDR3 sequence: CASGRYLAGGKTQYF. For the CDR3, the DNA is TGTGCTAGTGGGCGCTACCTAGCGGGGGGGAAGACCCAGTACTTC. Full variable domain (rest looked up from reference TRBV12-5 and TRBJ2-5): DARVTQTPRHKVTEMGQEVTMRCQPILGHNTVFWYRQTMMQGLELLAYFRNRAPLDDSGMPKDRFSAEMPDATLATLKIQPSEPRDSAVYFCASGRYLAGGKTQYFGPGTRLLVL.